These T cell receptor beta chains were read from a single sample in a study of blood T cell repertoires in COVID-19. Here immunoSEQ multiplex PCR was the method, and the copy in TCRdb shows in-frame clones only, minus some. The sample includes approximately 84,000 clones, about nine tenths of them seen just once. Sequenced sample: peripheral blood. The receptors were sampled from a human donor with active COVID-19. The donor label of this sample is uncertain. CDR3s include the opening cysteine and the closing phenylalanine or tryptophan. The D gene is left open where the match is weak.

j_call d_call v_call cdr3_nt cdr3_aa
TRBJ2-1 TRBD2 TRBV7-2 TGTGCCAGCAGCTCATATCCCCAGCGGGGGGCCCGAGAGCAGTTCTTC CASSSYPQRGAREQFF
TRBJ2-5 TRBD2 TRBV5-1 TGCGCCAGCAGCTCGGGACTAGCGGGGGGTACCCAAGAGACCCAGTACTTC CASSSGLAGGTQETQYF
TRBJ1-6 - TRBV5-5 TGTGCCAGCAGCTTCGGCTCCTATAATTCACCCCTCCACTTT CASSFGSYNSPLHF
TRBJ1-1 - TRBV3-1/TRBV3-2 TGTGCCAGCAGCCTGGACAGAATGAACACTGAAGCTTTCTTT CASSLDRMNTEAFF
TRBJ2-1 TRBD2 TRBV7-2 TGTGCCAGCAGCTTAAGTAGCGGGGTCTACAATGAGCAGTTCTTC CASSLSSGVYNEQFF
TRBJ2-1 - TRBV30 TGTGCCTGGAGTGTCGTAAATGAGCAGTTCTTC CAWSVVNEQFF
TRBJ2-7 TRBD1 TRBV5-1 TGCGCCAGCAGATTTGGGACAGAAGACGAGCAGTACTTC CASRFGTEDEQYF
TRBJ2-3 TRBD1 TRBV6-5 TGTGCCAGCAGGTCGGACAGGGCGGATACGCAGTATTTT CASRSDRADTQYF
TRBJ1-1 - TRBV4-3 TGCGCCAGCAGCCAAGAATTCCAGGGAGAAGCTTTCTTT CASSQEFQGEAFF
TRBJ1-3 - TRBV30 TGTGCCTGGAGTGTACAGTTCAACACCATATATTTT CAWSVQFNTIYF
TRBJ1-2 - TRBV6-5 TGTGCCAGCAGTTACATGGGCAAAGAATATGGCTACACCTTC CASSYMGKEYGYTF